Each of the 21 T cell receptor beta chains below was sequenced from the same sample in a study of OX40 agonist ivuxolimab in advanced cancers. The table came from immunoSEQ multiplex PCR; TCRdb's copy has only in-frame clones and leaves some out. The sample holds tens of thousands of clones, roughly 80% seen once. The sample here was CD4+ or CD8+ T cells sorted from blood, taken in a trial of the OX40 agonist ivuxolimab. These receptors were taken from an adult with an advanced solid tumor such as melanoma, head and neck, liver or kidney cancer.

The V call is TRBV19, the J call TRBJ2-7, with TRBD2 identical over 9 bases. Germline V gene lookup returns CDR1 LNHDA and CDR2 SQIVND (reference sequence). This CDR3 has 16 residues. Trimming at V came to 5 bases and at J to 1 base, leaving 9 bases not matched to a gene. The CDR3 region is CASSPSRTSVSYEQYF. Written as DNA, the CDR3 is TGTGCCAGTAGTCCCTCTCGGACTAGCGTGTCCTACGAGCAGTACTTC.

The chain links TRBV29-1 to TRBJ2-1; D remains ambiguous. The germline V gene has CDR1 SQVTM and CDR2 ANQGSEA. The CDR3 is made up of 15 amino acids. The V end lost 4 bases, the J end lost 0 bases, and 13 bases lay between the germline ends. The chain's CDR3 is CSVGLDGSSYNEQFF. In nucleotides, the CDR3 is TGCAGCGTTGGATTAGACGGTAGCTCCTACAATGAGCAGTTCTTC.

Here the CDR3 DNA reads TGTGCCAGCAGCTTAGACAGGATCTACAATGAGCAGTTCTTC. This translates into CASSLDRIYNEQFF. The chain links TRBV11-3 to TRBJ2-1; D ambiguous. The CDR3 totals 14 residues. The V gene lost 0 bases and the J gene lost 3 bases, with 6 bases spanning the gap. The germline gives CDR1 SGHNT, CDR2 YENEEA.

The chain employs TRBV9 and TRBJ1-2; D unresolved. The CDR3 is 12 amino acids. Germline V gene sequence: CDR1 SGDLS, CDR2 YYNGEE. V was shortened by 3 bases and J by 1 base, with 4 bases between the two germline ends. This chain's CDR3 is CASSEGNYGYTF. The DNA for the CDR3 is TGTGCCAGCAGCGAAGGTAACTATGGCTACACCTTC.

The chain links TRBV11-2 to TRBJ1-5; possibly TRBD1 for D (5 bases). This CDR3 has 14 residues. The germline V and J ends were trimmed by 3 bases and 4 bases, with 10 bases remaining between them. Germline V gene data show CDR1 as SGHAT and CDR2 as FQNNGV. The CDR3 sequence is CASSFTGNNQPQHF. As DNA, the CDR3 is TGTGCCAGCAGCTTTACAGGAAATAATCAGCCCCAGCATTTT. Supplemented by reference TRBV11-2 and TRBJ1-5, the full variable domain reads EAGVAQSPRYKIIEKRQSVAFWCNPISGHATLYWYQQILGQGPKLLIQFQNNGVVDDSQLPKDRFSAERLKGVDSTLKIQPAKLEDSAVYLCASSFTGNNQPQHFGDGTRLSIL.

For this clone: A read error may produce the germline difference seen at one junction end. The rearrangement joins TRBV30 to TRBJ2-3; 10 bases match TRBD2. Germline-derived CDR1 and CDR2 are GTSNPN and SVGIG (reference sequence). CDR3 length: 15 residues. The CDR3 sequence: CAWSVQGSGRVRRHF. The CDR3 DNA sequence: TGTGCCTGGAGTGTACAGGGGAGCGGGAGGGTCCGCCGTCATTTT.

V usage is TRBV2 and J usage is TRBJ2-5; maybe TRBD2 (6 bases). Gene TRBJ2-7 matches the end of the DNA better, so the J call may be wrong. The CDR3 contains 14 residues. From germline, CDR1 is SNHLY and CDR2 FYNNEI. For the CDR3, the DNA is TGTGCCAGCAGTGAAGGAGGGAGGAACTACGAGCAGTACTTC. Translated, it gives CASSEGGRNYEQYF.

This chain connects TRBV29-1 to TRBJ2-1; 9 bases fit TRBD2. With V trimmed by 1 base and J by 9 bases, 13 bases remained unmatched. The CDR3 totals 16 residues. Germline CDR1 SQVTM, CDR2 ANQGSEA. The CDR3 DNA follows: TGCAGCGTTGAAGGGCATAGCGGGAGTGCGGAAGGTGAGCAGTTCTTC. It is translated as CSVEGHSGSAEGEQFF.

The CDR3 coding sequence is TGCAGCGTTCCATTGGGGGGGACAGTACAAGAGACCCAGTACTTC. It codes for CSVPLGGTVQETQYF. This rearrangement joins TRBV29-1 to TRBJ2-5; D possibly uses TRBD1 or TRBD2 (7 bases each). The CDR3 is made up of 15 amino acids. The germline gives CDR1 SQVTM, CDR2 ANQGSEA. Trimming took 5 bases from V and 2 from J, leaving 18 bases between them.

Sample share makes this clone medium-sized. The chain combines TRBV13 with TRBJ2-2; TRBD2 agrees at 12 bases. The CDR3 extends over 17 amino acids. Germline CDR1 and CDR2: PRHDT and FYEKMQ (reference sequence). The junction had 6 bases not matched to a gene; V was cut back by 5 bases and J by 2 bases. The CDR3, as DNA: TGTGCCAGCAGCCCTACTAGCGGGGGGATAAACACCGGGGAGCTGTTTTTT. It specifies CASSPTSGGINTGELFF.

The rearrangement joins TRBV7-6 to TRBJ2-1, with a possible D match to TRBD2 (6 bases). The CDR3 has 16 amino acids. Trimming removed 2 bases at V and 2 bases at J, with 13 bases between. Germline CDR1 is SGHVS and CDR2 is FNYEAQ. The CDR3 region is CASSLSGTLTYNEQFF. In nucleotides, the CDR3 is TGTGCCAGCAGCTTATCCGGGACTCTAACCTACAATGAGCAGTTCTTC.

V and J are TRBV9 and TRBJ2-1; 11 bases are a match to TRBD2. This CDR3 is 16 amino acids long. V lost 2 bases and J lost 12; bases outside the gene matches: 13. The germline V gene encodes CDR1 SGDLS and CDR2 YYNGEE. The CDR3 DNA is TGTGCCAGCAGCGTTTCCACCGGGACTAGCGGCTCGGGGCAGTTCTTC. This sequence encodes CASSVSTGTSGSGQFF.

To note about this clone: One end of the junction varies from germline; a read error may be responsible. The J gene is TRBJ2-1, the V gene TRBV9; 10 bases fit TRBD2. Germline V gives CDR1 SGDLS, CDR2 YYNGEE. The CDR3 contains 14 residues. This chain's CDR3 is CASTAGLAATQKLF. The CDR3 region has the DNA TGTGCCAGCACCGCTGGACTAGCGGCCACCCAAAAGCTCTTC. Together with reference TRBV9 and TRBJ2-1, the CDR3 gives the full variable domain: DSGVTQTPKHLITATGQRVTLRCSPRSGDLSVYWYQQSLDQGLQFLIQYYNGEERAKGNILERFSAQQFPDLHSELNLSSLELGDSALYFCASTAGLAATQKLFGPGTRLTVL.

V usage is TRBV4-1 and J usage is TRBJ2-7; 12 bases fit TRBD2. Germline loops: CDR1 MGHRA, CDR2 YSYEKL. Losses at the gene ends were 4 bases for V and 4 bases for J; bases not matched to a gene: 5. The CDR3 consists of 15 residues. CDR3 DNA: TGCGCCAGCAGCCTTGGACTAGCGGGAAAGTACGAGCAGTACTTC. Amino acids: CASSLGLAGKYEQYF.

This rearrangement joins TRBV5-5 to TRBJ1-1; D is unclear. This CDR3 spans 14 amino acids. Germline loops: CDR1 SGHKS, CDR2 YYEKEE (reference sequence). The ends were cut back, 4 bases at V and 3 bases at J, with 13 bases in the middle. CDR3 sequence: CASSLTTTDTEAFF. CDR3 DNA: TGTGCCAGCAGCCTGACTACAACGGACACTGAAGCTTTCTTT.

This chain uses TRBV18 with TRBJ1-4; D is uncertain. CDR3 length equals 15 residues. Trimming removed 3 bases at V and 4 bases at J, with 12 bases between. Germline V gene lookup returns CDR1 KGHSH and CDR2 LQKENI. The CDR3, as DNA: TGTGCCAGCTCACCTACCCGGACCTATAATGAAAAACTGTTTTTT. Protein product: CASSPTRTYNEKLFF.

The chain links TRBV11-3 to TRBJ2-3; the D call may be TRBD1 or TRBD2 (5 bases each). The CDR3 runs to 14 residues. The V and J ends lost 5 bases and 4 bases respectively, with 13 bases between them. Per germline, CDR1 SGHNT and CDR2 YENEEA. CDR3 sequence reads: CASSPGTLSDTQYF. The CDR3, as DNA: TGTGCCAGCAGCCCGGGGACCCTCTCAGATACGCAGTATTTT.

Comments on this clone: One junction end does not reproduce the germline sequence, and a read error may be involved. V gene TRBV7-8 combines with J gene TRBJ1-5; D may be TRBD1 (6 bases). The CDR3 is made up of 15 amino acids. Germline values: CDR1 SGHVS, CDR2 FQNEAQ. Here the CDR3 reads CASNLLQGPSAPQHF. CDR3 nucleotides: TGTGCCAGCAACTTACTACAGGGCCCGTCGGCGCCCCAGCATTTT.

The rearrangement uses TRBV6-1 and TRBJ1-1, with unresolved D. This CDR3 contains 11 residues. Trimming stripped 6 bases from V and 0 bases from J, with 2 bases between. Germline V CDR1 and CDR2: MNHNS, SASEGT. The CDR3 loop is CASSVNTEAFF. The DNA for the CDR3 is TGTGCCAGCAGCGTGAACACTGAAGCTTTCTTT.

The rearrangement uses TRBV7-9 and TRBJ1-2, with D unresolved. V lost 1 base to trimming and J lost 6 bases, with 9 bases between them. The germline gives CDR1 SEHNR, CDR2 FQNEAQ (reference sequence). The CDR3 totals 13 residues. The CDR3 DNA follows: TGTGCCAGCAGCTTAGTACATGCGGATGGCTACACCTTC. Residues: CASSLVHADGYTF.

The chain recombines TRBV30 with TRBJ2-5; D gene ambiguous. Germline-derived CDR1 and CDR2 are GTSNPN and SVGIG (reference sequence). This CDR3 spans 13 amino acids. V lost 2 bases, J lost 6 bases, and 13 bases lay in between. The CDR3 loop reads CAWSHPSAQTQYF. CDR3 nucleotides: TGTGCCTGGAGTCACCCCAGTGCTCAGACCCAGTACTTC.